This T cell receptor beta chain derives from a study of sequential checkpoint blockade in melanoma. Germline V lookup: CDR1 SQVTM, CDR2 ANQGSEA. The CDR3 runs 14 residues. The germline V and J ends were trimmed by 7 bases and 5 bases, with 21 bases remaining between them. The treatment denotes: randomized to nivolumab then ipilimumab (arm A) or the reverse (arm B). Measured with immunoSEQ multiplex PCR; TCRdb has only the in-frame clones, and not every one. Of about 32,000 clones listed, under 90% are singletons. The source was CD8+ T cells sorted from blood (inferred from file names), collected from a patient given nivolumab and ipilimumab in sequence. J is TRBJ2-7 and V is TRBV29-1; a possible D gene is TRBD2 (7 bases). The receptor was derived from a human donor with melanoma. The CDR3 DNA reads TGCAGCGGGGGGAGTGGACAGCGGGGCCACGAGCAGTACTTC. Encoded protein: CSGGSGQRGHEQYF.